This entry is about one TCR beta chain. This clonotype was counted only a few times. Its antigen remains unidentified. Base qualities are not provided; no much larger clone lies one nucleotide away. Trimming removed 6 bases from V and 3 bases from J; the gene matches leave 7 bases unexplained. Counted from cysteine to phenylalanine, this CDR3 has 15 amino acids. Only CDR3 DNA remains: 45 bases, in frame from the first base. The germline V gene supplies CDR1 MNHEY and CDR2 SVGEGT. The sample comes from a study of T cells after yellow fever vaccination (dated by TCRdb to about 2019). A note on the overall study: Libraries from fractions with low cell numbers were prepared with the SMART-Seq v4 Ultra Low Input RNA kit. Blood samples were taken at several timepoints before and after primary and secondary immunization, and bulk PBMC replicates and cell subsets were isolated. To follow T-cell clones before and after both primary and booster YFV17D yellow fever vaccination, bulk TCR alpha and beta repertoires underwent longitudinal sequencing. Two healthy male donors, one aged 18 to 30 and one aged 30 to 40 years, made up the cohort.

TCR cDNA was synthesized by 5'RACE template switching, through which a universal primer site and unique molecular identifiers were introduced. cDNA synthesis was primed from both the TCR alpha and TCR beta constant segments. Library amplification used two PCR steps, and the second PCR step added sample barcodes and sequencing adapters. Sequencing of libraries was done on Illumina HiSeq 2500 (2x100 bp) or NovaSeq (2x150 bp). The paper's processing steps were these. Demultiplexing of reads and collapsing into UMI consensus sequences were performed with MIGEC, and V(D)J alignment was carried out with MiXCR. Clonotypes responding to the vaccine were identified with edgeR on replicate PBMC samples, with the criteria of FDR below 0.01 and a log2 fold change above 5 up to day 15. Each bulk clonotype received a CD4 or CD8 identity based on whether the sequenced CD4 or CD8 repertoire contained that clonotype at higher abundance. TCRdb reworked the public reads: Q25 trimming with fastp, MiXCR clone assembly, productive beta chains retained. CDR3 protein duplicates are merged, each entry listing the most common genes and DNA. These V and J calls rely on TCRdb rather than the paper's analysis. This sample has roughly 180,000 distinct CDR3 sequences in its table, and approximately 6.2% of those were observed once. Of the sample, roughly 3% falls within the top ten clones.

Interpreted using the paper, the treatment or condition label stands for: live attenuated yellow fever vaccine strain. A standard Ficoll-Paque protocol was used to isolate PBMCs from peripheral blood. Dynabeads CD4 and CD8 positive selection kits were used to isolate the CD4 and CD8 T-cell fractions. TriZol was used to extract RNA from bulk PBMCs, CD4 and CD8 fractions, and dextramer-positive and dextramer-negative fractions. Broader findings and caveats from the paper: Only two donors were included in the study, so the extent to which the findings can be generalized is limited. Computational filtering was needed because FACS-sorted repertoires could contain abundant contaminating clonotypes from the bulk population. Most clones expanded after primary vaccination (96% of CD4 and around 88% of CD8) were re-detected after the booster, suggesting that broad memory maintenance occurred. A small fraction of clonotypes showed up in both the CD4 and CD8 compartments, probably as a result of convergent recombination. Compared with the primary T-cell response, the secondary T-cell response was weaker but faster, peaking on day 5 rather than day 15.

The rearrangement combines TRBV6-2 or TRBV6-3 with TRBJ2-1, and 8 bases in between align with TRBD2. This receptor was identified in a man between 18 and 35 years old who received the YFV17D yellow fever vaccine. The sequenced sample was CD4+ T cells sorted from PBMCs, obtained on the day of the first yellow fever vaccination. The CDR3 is CASRESGGHYNEQFF. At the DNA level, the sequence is TGTGCCAGCAGAGAGAGCGGGGGCCACTACAATGAGCAGTTCTTC.